This T cell receptor (beta chain) derives from a study of Graves' ophthalmopathy and Graves' hyperthyroidism. The overall study: The study drew peripheral blood at initial diagnosis, before any treatment.

TCR beta CDR3 amplification used RNA transcripts. The library came from an HTBI-primed first-round RT-PCR and a second-round multiplex PCR. TCRdb independently ran MiXCR on the multiplex PCR reads; one entry per CDR3 protein. The profile shows some 360,000 distinct CDR3 sequences, approximately 18% of them singletons. Only newly diagnosed hyperthyroidism patients aged 18 to 65, with under 2 months' duration, were enrolled. This clonotype appeared many times. Its antigen is not known. V was clipped by 5 bases and J by 2 bases; unmatched bases: 5. The length of the CDR3 is 14 residues. Germline CDR1 LNHNV, CDR2 YYDKDF (reference sequence). Study findings and constraints: In separating ophthalmopathy from stable hyperthyroidism, a 13-signature model achieved roughly 89% sensitivity and 81.08% specificity. Most expanded clonotypes in thyroid above 0.001 frequency also showed up in blood.

The chain combines TRBV15 with TRBJ2-7; 8 positions agree with TRBD1. This TCR was recovered from an adult woman with stable Graves' hyperthyroidism. The sequencing input was peripheral blood. As DNA, the CDR3 is TGTGCCACCAGCGCAGGGACAGGTCCCTACGAGCAGTACTTC. The encoded protein is CATSAGTGPYEQYF.